The 15 T cell receptor beta chains below were found in one sample sequenced in a study of blood T cells in healthy people across ages. It was with a sample-barcoded 5' primer and a J-beta primer mix that a second PCR of about 6 to 12 cycles was run. A single record per CDR3 protein comes from TCRdb applying MiXCR to the 5' RACE reads. The table shows more than 600,000 distinct CDR3 sequences, with about 25% occurring only once. This sample also belongs to another study, concerning T cells of mothers and their children.

The sample consisted of blood. The receptor source for this set is a boy aged 5-17 years in good health.

In this sample, this clonotype turned up a few times. The rearrangement uses TRBV10-3 and TRBJ1-4; 9 positions match TRBD1. In germline, CDR1 is ENHRY, CDR2 SYGVKD. V lost 6 bases and J lost 7; bases outside the gene matches: 6. This CDR3 spans 14 amino acids. CDR3 bases: TGTGCCATCAGGGAGGACAGGGGTGTTGAAAAACTGTTTTTT. It codes for CAIREDRGVEKLFF.

The gene calls are TRBV12-3 or TRBV12-4 and TRBJ2-5; TRBD1 might be the D (5 bases). V lost 8 bases and J lost 0, with 16 bases in between. The CDR3 is made up of 15 amino acids. CDR3: CASASRDEDQETQYF. The CDR3 DNA sequence: TGTGCCAGCGCCAGCAGGGATGAGGACCAAGAGACCCAGTACTTC.

The sample holds a few counts of this clonotype. The V and J genes are TRBV7-2 and TRBJ2-5, with 7 bases lining up with TRBD1. J gave up 14 bases and V 1 base, and 7 bases lay outside the gene matches. Germline assignment: CDR1 SGHTA and CDR2 FQGNSA. The length of the CDR3 is 12 residues. The CDR3 DNA reads TGTGCCAGCAGCTTAGATCGGGACAGCCATTACTTC. Encoded protein: CASSLDRDSHYF.

This clonotype was detected a few times. The V gene is TRBV27, the J gene TRBJ2-7, with 10 bases identical to TRBD1. This CDR3 is built from 14 residues. V trimming: 5 bases; J trimming: 6 bases; junction bases outside the gene matches: 7. CDR1 and CDR2 (germline): MNHEY, SMNVEV (reference sequence). Here the CDR3 reads CASSLTGGGGEQYF. CDR3 bases: TGTGCCAGCAGTCTGACAGGGGGCGGGGGCGAGCAGTACTTC.

The CDR3 spells CSARGAPFASTDTQYF. CDR3 sequence (DNA): TGCAGTGCTAGAGGGGCGCCCTTCGCTAGCACAGATACGCAGTATTTT. This chain links TRBV20-1 with TRBJ2-3; unclear D gene. Germline V gene lookup returns CDR1 DFQATT and CDR2 SNEGSKA (reference sequence). V lost 1 base to trimming and J lost 0 bases, with 14 bases between them. CDR3 length equals 16 residues.

The chain is built from TRBV5-1 and TRBJ2-4; 14 bases map to TRBD2. The CDR3 runs 15 residues. The germline gives CDR1 SGHRS, CDR2 YFSETQ. The junction had 5 bases not matched to a gene; V was cut back by 7 bases and J by 5 bases. CDR3 protein: CASSTGLAGENIQYF. The CDR3 DNA reads TGCGCCAGCTCGACGGGACTAGCGGGGGAAAACATTCAGTACTTC.

This clonotype came up a few times. This rearrangement joins TRBV7-2 to TRBJ2-2; D gene ambiguous. V was clipped by 3 bases and J by 4 bases, with 6 bases between them. Germline CDR1 reads SGHTA; CDR2 reads FQGNSA. The CDR3 spans 13 residues. The CDR3 nucleotides read TGTGCCAGCAGCTTCGCTGCCACCGGGGAGCTGTTTTTT. It codes for CASSFAATGELFF.

This clonotype showed up just a few times. The chain couples TRBV29-1 to TRBJ1-2; unclear D gene. The CDR3 contains 12 residues. V lost 6 bases and J 8 bases, leaving 16 bases between the germline ends. The germline CDR1 and CDR2 sequences are SQVTM and ANQGSEA. The CDR3 here is CSVEGSLVGYTF. The CDR3 DNA follows: TGCAGCGTGGAGGGATCCCTCGTGGGCTACACCTTC.

The chain recombines TRBV5-6 with TRBJ2-1; TRBD2 matches at 7 bases. The tail of the sequence fits TRBJ2-7 better, so the J call may be wrong. The length of the CDR3 is 12 residues. Germline V lookup: CDR1 SGHDT, CDR2 YYEEEE. The CDR3 nucleotides are TGTGCCAGCAGCGCCGGACTAGACGAGCAGTACTTC. Protein: CASSAGLDEQYF.

The chain combines TRBV20-1 with TRBJ2-5; 7 nucleotides match TRBD2. Matching the DNA end better, TRBJ2-1 makes the J call doubtful. This CDR3 contains 14 residues. Germline CDR1 reads DFQATT; CDR2 reads SNEGSKA (reference sequence). CDR3 loop: CSAPPRTRGDEQFF. The CDR3 nucleotides read TGCAGTGCTCCTCCGAGGACTAGGGGCGATGAGCAGTTCTTC.

This rearrangement joins TRBV19 to TRBJ1-1; 7 nucleotides align to TRBD1. Germline CDR1 and CDR2: LNHDA and SQIVND (reference sequence). Losses at the gene ends were 5 bases for V and 7 bases for J; bases not matched to a gene: 7. The CDR3 has 13 residues. CDR3 sequence (DNA): TGTGCCAGTAGTTTCCAGGACAGGCGTGAAGCTTTCTTT. Encoded protein: CASSFQDRREAFF.

This clonotype showed up just a few times. The J gene is TRBJ1-1, the V gene TRBV20-1; D unclear. The CDR3 sequence is 13 residues long. In germline, CDR1 is DFQATT, CDR2 SNEGSKA (reference sequence). The V end lost 7 bases, the J end lost 3 bases, and 15 bases lay between the germline ends. CDR3 loop: CSGRPRKDTEAFF. The CDR3, as DNA: TGCAGTGGGAGGCCCCGGAAAGACACTGAAGCTTTCTTT.

This clonotype was counted a few times. The chain uses TRBV27 and TRBJ2-7; D is perhaps TRBD1 (6 bases). V was cut by 11 bases and J by 2 bases, with 22 bases left in between. Germline V gene data show CDR1 as MNHEY and CDR2 as SMNVEV (reference sequence). The CDR3 covers 15 residues. The CDR3 is CASGTHLKGAYEQYF. DNA for the CDR3: TGTGCCTCCGGGACACATCTCAAAGGCGCCTACGAGCAGTACTTC.

About this clonotype itself: A much larger clone sits a single nucleotide away, making a read error possible. The CDR3 does not end in the conserved phenylalanine or tryptophan, so this is likely a read error. This rearrangement joins TRBV7-8 to TRBJ2-5; D is possibly TRBD2 (6 bases). V was clipped by 4 bases and J by 0 bases, with 9 bases between them. CDR1 is SGHVS, CDR2 FQNEAQ, per germline. This CDR3 has 14 residues. The CDR3 region is CASSWGRYQETQYI. CDR3 nucleotide sequence: TGTGCCAGCAGCTGGGGGAGGTACCAAGAGACCCAGTACATC.

The chain links TRBV6-5 to TRBJ2-5; 9 bases match TRBD2. The junction had 4 bases not matched to a gene; V was cut back by 6 bases and J by 5 bases. The CDR3 is 13 amino acids. From germline, CDR1 is MNHEY and CDR2 SVGAGI. The CDR3 nucleotides are TGTGCCAGCAGGCGGGGGGGTGTGGAGACCCAGTACTTC. It codes for CASRRGGVETQYF.